The 18 T cell receptor beta chains in this list originate from one sample, sequenced in a study of cytomegalovirus exposure and HLA in healthy donors. Measured with immunoSEQ multiplex PCR; TCRdb has only the in-frame clones, and not every one. This sample has some 80,000 clones; about 96% occur once, and the top ten carry about 1.3%. Sequences were obtained from PBMCs. These receptors were taken from a woman aged 18-35 years in good health and CMV-seronegative.

The CDR3 bases are TGTGCCAGCAGACTACAGGGGCCCCCCCGACTCTACGAGCAGTACTTC. Translating gives CASRLQGPPRLYEQYF. The gene calls are TRBV6-4 and TRBJ2-7, with 7 bases aligning to TRBD1. Germline V gene data show CDR1 as MRHNA and CDR2 as SNTAGT. The CDR3 extends over 16 amino acids. With 6 bases clipped from V and 3 bases from J, the junction kept 14 bases outside the gene matches.

The chain recombines TRBV30 with TRBJ2-1; TRBD1 is a possible D gene (6 bases). CDR3 size: 14 residues. Trimming took off 0 bases at V and 12 bases at J, with 18 bases between the two ends. Germline assignment: CDR1 GTSNPN and CDR2 SVGIG (reference sequence). The DNA for the CDR3 is TGTGCCTGGAGTGTACTACAGGGAAAGGATGGGCAGTTCTTC. Translated: CAWSVLQGKDGQFF.

The chain combines TRBV5-1 with TRBJ2-3, with a possible D match to TRBD2 (6 bases). V lost 0 bases, J lost 0 bases, and 14 bases lay in between. The length of the CDR3 is 17 residues. Per germline, CDR1 SGHRS and CDR2 YFSETQ. CDR3 DNA sequence: TGCGCCAGCAGCTTGGGCGGCGGGAAAGTGAGCACAGATACGCAGTATTTT. Amino acids: CASSLGGGKVSTDTQYF.

The chain carries TRBV6-6 and TRBJ2-7, with a tentative D call TRBD1 (6 bases). In germline, CDR1 is MNHNY, CDR2 SVGAGI (reference sequence). The CDR3 is made up of 15 amino acids. V was clipped by 0 bases and J by 10 bases, with 19 bases between them. The CDR3 reads CASSYSTLDSSTQYF. The CDR3 nucleotides are TGTGCCAGCAGTTACTCCACCTTGGACAGCAGTACTCAGTACTTC.

This clone was seen once. The chain employs TRBV7-2 and TRBJ2-1, with 7 nucleotides matching TRBD2. The CDR3 has 12 amino acids. The V gene end was trimmed by 3 bases and the J gene end by 8 bases; junction bases not matched to a gene: 1. Germline V CDR1 and CDR2: SGHTA, FQGNSA. The CDR3 loop is CASSFTSDEQFF. The CDR3 nucleotides are TGTGCCAGCAGCTTCACTAGCGATGAGCAGTTCTTC.

In this sample, this clone turned up once. The chain recombines TRBV19 with TRBJ1-4; TRBD1 matches 7 bases. In germline, CDR1 is LNHDA, CDR2 SQIVND (reference sequence). V dropped 6 bases and J dropped 8; count of bases not matched to a gene: 3. The CDR3 extends over 12 amino acids. The CDR3 loop is CASSARGEKLFF. The CDR3 nucleotides are TGTGCCAGTAGCGCCAGGGGGGAAAAACTGTTTTTT.

V usage is TRBV10-3 and J usage is TRBJ2-6, with TRBD1 matching over 7 bases. The ends lost 4 bases at V and 0 bases at J; junction bases unmatched: 6. Germline CDR1 and CDR2: ENHRY and SYGVKD. The CDR3 consists of 17 residues. DNA for the CDR3: TGTGCCATCAGTGGACAGGGTTCTCTCTCTGGGGCCAACGTCCTGACTTTC. Encoded protein: CAISGQGSLSGANVLTF.

This clone was found once. The rearrangement links TRBV28 to TRBJ1-1, with 9 positions matching TRBD1. The junction had 7 bases not matched to a gene; V was cut back by 4 bases and J by 7 bases. The CDR3 sequence is 14 residues long. Germline lookup yields CDR1 MDHEN and CDR2 SYDVKM. As DNA, the CDR3 is TGTGCCAGCAGTTCAACAGGGGGCGTAGGTGAAGCTTTCTTT. This codes for CASSSTGGVGEAFF.

The V gene is TRBV27, the J gene TRBJ2-7; tentatively, D is TRBD2 (5 bases). This CDR3 is 12 amino acids long. Looked up from germline, CDR1 is MNHEY and CDR2 is SMNVEV (reference sequence). Trimming took 8 bases from V and 7 from J, leaving 15 bases between them. The CDR3 loop reads CASGYGVWEQYF. CDR3 DNA sequence: TGTGCCAGCGGATACGGGGTTTGGGAGCAGTACTTC.

The chain combines TRBV29-1 with TRBJ1-5; possibly TRBD1 for D (5 bases). The CDR3 covers 13 residues. Looked up from germline, CDR1 is SQVTM and CDR2 is ANQGSEA. V was pared by 6 bases and J by 3 bases, with 12 bases between. CDR3 region: CSVIPGLNQPQHF. The CDR3 DNA reads TGCAGCGTCATACCGGGACTCAATCAGCCCCAGCATTTT.

This rearrangement joins TRBV29-1 to TRBJ2-2; D gene uncertain. The V and J ends lost 7 bases and 4 bases respectively, with 13 bases between them. This CDR3 has 13 amino acids. Germline V gene sequence: CDR1 SQVTM, CDR2 ANQGSEA. The CDR3 coding sequence is TGCAGCGCGGAAAACAGAATCACCGGGGAGCTGTTTTTT. Translating gives CSAENRITGELFF.

This chain connects TRBV7-6 to TRBJ2-1; a weak D match, TRBD2 (7 bases). Trimming removed 3 bases from V and 2 bases from J, with 14 bases in between. The CDR3 is 16 residues long. The V gene's germline CDR1 is SGHVS and CDR2 FNYEAQ. CDR3 in DNA: TGTGCCAGCAGCTTTGGGGGCCTAGCGGCCTACAATGAGCAGTTCTTC. Protein product: CASSFGGLAAYNEQFF.

This chain uses TRBV19 with TRBJ1-1, with D possibly being TRBD1 (6 bases). The CDR3 consists of 13 residues. The germline V gene encodes CDR1 LNHDA and CDR2 SQIVND (reference sequence). Trimming removed 7 bases at V and 3 bases at J, with 12 bases between. This CDR3 reads CASTGWTDTEAFF. CDR3 nucleotides: TGTGCCAGTACAGGCTGGACAGACACTGAAGCTTTCTTT.

This sequence joins TRBV15 and TRBJ2-1; D unresolved. The CDR3 is 13 residues long. V dropped 4 bases and J dropped 5 bases, with 9 bases sitting between them. Germline V lookup: CDR1 LNHNV, CDR2 YYDKDF (reference sequence). The chain's CDR3 is CATSNVPDNEQFF. As DNA, the CDR3 is TGTGCCACCAGCAATGTCCCGGACAATGAGCAGTTCTTC.

This chain joins TRBV11-2 and TRBJ2-5; D uncertain. V shed 4 bases and J shed 2 bases, with 8 bases lying between them. This CDR3 has 13 residues. Germline CDR1 reads SGHAT; CDR2 reads FQNNGV. CDR3 nucleotides: TGTGCCAGCAGCTCCCAGATACAAGAGACCCAGTACTTC. Translated: CASSSQIQETQYF.

This sequence joins TRBV2 and TRBJ2-1; TRBD1 matches at 9 bases. The CDR3 has 16 residues. Losses at the gene ends were 3 bases for V and 1 base for J; bases not matched to a gene: 4. The germline V gene encodes CDR1 SNHLY and CDR2 FYNNEI. The CDR3, as DNA: TGTGCCAGCAGTGACTACAGGGGGCGATCCTACAATGAGCAGTTCTTC. Its protein is CASSDYRGRSYNEQFF.

CDR3 in amino acids: CASSLGAGGSNQPQHF. In nucleotides, the CDR3 is TGTGCCAGCAGCTTAGGCGCGGGGGGTAGCAATCAGCCCCAGCATTTT. The chain employs TRBV7-9 and TRBJ1-5; weak D call: TRBD1 (5 bases). V lost 1 base, J lost 0 bases, and 10 bases lay in between. The germline V gene encodes CDR1 SEHNR and CDR2 FQNEAQ (reference sequence). This CDR3 spans 16 amino acids.

The genes are TRBV27 and TRBJ2-7, with a weak D call TRBD2 (5 bases). This CDR3 contains 15 residues. Germline V lookup: CDR1 MNHEY, CDR2 SMNVEV (reference sequence). The ends were cut back, 2 bases at V and 3 bases at J, with 14 bases in the middle. The CDR3 nucleotides read TGTGCCAGCAGTTTAGCCCCAGGCGGGCGCTACGAGCAGTACTTC. Its protein is CASSLAPGGRYEQYF.